Each of the 27 T cell receptor beta chains below was sequenced from the same sample in a study of blood T cell repertoires in COVID-19. Profiling relied on immunoSEQ multiplex PCR, and the TCRdb table lists in-frame clones only, not all of them. Seen here are 450,000 to 500,000 clones, 70% to 90% observed once, and the top ten hold roughly 3.1%. Sequencing was carried out using peripheral blood. Source of these receptors: a human donor in a cohort sampled during active COVID-19.

This chain connects TRBV5-6 to TRBJ2-1; D might be TRBD1 (5 bases). The CDR3 has 16 residues. Germline values: CDR1 SGHDT, CDR2 YYEEEE. The V gene lost 2 bases and the J gene lost 0 bases, with 12 bases spanning the gap. The CDR3 DNA is TGTGCCAGCAGCTTTCCCAGGGTCCTCTCCTACAATGAGCAGTTCTTC. It encodes CASSFPRVLSYNEQFF.

This clone was seen more than once but under ten times. The chain combines TRBV3-1 (or the pseudogene TRBV3-2) with TRBJ2-5, with TRBD1 identical over 9 bases. This CDR3 spans 13 amino acids. J was trimmed by 6 bases and V by 3 bases; bases with no gene match: 2. CDR1 and CDR2 from the germline V gene are LGHDT and YNNKEL (reference sequence). The CDR3, as DNA: TGTGCCAGCAGCCAGGGACAGGGACAGACCCAGTACTTC. The encoded protein is CASSQGQGQTQYF.

The chain has TRBV7-2 and TRBJ1-2; D gene unclear. The CDR3 runs to 17 residues. The germline V gene has CDR1 SGHTA and CDR2 FQGNSA. The germline V and J ends were trimmed by 7 bases and 0 bases, with 21 bases remaining between them. The CDR3 DNA reads TGTGCCAGCACCACCTTGAGTCTCGGGAAGGCTAACTATGGCTACACCTTC. Translating gives CASTTLSLGKANYGYTF.

This clone is labeled as medium-sized. The chain is built from TRBV10-3 and TRBJ2-1, with TRBD2 matching 12 bases. CDR3 length equals 15 residues. With V trimmed by 6 bases and J by 6 bases, 6 bases remained unmatched. Germline CDR1 and CDR2: ENHRY and SYGVKD. The CDR3 bases are TGTGCCATCAGGAGTGGGACTAGCGGGCCCAATGAGCAGTTCTTC. Its translation is CAIRSGTSGPNEQFF.

The chain links TRBV27 to TRBJ1-4; D call uncertain. V lost 5 bases and J 8 bases, leaving 12 bases between the germline ends. This CDR3 has 13 residues. Germline CDR1 and CDR2: MNHEY and SMNVEV (reference sequence). The CDR3 sequence: CASSLNPWEKLFF. The CDR3 DNA follows: TGTGCCAGCAGTCTAAACCCCTGGGAAAAACTGTTTTTT. Full variable domain (rest looked up from reference TRBV27 and TRBJ1-4): EAQVTQNPRYLITVTGKKLTVTCSQNMNHEYMSWYRQDPGLGLRQIYYSMNVEVTDKGDVPEGYKVSRKEKRNFPLILESPSPNQTSLYFCASSLNPWEKLFFGSGTQLSVL.

The rearrangement links TRBV18 to TRBJ2-7; 12 bases line up with TRBD2. Trimming took 4 bases from V and 2 from J; bases not matched to a gene: 3. The germline gives CDR1 KGHSH, CDR2 LQKENI. The CDR3 runs 15 residues. Here the CDR3 DNA reads TGTGCCAGCTCACTGCTAGCGGGAGGGCCCTACGAGCAGTACTTC. Translated, it gives CASSLLAGGPYEQYF. Full variable domain (remainder filled in from reference TRBV18 and TRBJ2-7): NAGVMQNPRHLVRRRGQEARLRCSPMKGHSHVYWYRQLPEEGLKFMVYLQKENIIDESGMPKERFSAEFPKEGPSILRIQQVVRGDSAAYFCASSLLAGGPYEQYFGPGTRLTVT.

This clone appeared once. V usage is TRBV28 and J usage is TRBJ2-7, with D possibly being TRBD1 (6 bases). This CDR3 is built from 13 residues. Germline V gene sequence: CDR1 MDHEN, CDR2 SYDVKM. V gave up 2 bases and J gave up 6 bases, with 11 bases separating them. The CDR3 DNA is TGTGCCAGCAGTTTACCCGCCAGGGGCGAGCAGTACTTC. This encodes CASSLPARGEQYF.

This clone was seen once. The chain employs TRBV10-1 and TRBJ2-3; 8 nucleotides align to TRBD2. The length of the CDR3 is 15 residues. Germline V gene sequence: CDR1 WNHNN, CDR2 SYGVQD (reference sequence). With V trimmed by 3 bases and J by 5 bases, 7 bases remained unmatched. The CDR3 loop is CASSDPAGVGDTQYF. The CDR3 region has the DNA TGCGCCAGCAGTGACCCAGCGGGAGTGGGAGATACGCAGTATTTT.

The rearrangement uses TRBV28 and TRBJ1-6, with unresolved D. This CDR3 has 15 residues. Germline CDR1 is MDHEN and CDR2 is SYDVKM. V lost 7 bases to trimming and J lost 7 bases, with 17 bases between them. CDR3 DNA sequence: TGTGCCAGCACACCTCAAGGCGGTCTGAATTCACCCCTCCACTTT. Its translation: CASTPQGGLNSPLHF.

The gene calls are TRBV29-1 and TRBJ1-1; TRBD1 matches 10 bases. Germline lookup yields CDR1 SQVTM and CDR2 ANQGSEA. The CDR3 runs to 15 residues. Losses at the gene ends were 6 bases for V and 3 bases for J; bases not matched to a gene: 10. CDR3 sequence: CSVAYPGTGDTEAFF. In nucleotides, the CDR3 is TGCAGCGTCGCCTATCCAGGGACAGGGGACACTGAAGCTTTCTTT. The whole variable domain, remainder taken from reference TRBV29-1 and TRBJ1-1, is SAVISQKPSRDICQRGTSLTIQCQVDSQVTMMFWYRQQPGQSLTLIATANQGSEATYESGFVIDKFPISRPNLTFSTLTVSNMSPEDSSIYLCSVAYPGTGDTEAFFGQGTRLTVV.

J is TRBJ1-2 and V is TRBV6-5, with a tentative D call TRBD1 (5 bases). The germline V and J ends were trimmed by 7 bases and 4 bases, with 10 bases remaining between them. This CDR3 region has 12 residues. Per the germline V gene, CDR1 is MNHEY and CDR2 is SVGAGI. The CDR3 here is CASKGQFYGYTF. CDR3 nucleotide sequence: TGTGCCAGCAAGGGGCAGTTCTATGGCTACACCTTC.

The chain employs TRBV7-9 and TRBJ2-7, with TRBD1 matching 8 bases. Unmatched junction bases numbered 9, after V lost 5 bases and J lost 3 bases. The CDR3 runs 15 residues. CDR1 and CDR2 from the germline V gene are SEHNR and FQNEAQ (reference sequence). Written as DNA, the CDR3 is TGTGCCAGCAGCACCGGACAGGGTCCGGTCTACGAGCAGTACTTC. Its protein is CASSTGQGPVYEQYF. The variable domain in full, completed from reference TRBV7-9 and TRBJ2-7, reads DTGVSQNPRHKITKRGQNVTFRCDPISEHNRLYWYRQTLGQGPEFLTYFQNEAQLEKSRLLSDRFSAERPKGSFSTLEIQRTEQGDSAMYLCASSTGQGPVYEQYFGPGTRLTVT.

This chain uses TRBV5-1 with TRBJ2-1; tentative D call: TRBD1 (6 bases). The CDR3 loop spans 16 amino acids. Looked up from germline, CDR1 is SGHRS and CDR2 is YFSETQ. The V and J ends lost 4 bases and 1 base respectively, with 15 bases between them. The CDR3 coding sequence is TGCGCCAGCAGCCCGGACAGCGCTGGATCCTACAATGAGCAGTTCTTC. This gives the protein CASSPDSAGSYNEQFF.

The chain combines TRBV30 with TRBJ2-7; 7 nucleotides line up with TRBD1. In germline, CDR1 is GTSNPN, CDR2 SVGIG (reference sequence). J gave up 5 bases and V 2 bases, and 9 bases lay outside the gene matches. This CDR3 spans 14 amino acids. The CDR3 region has the DNA TGTGCCTGGAGTAACTTTGGACAGGCTAACGAGCAGTACTTC. Translating it yields CAWSNFGQANEQYF.

The rearrangement joins TRBV11-3 to TRBJ2-1; TRBD2 matches 8 bases. This CDR3 has 15 residues. Germline CDR1 reads SGHNT; CDR2 reads YENEEA. With V trimmed by 5 bases and J by 4 bases, 7 bases remained unmatched. CDR3 coding DNA: TGTGCCAGCAGCCGCAGGAGCGGGAGTTACAATGAGCAGTTCTTC. Translated, it gives CASSRRSGSYNEQFF.

The genes are TRBV5-1 and TRBJ2-5; tentatively, D is TRBD2 (6 bases). V was pared by 0 bases and J by 5 bases, with 17 bases between. The CDR3 extends over 16 amino acids. Per the germline V gene, CDR1 is SGHRS and CDR2 is YFSETQ. DNA for the CDR3: TGCGCCAGCAGCTTGGGCGGGACCACCGCCCGGGAGACCCAGTACTTC. It yields the protein CASSLGGTTARETQYF. Variable domain in full (rest from reference TRBV5-1 and TRBJ2-5): KAGVTQTPRYLIKTRGQQVTLSCSPISGHRSVSWYQQTPGQGLQFLFEYFSETQRNKGNFPGRFSGRQFSNSRSEMNVSTLELGDSALYLCASSLGGTTARETQYFGPGTRLLVL.

The chain links TRBV19 to TRBJ2-7; 9 bases agree with TRBD1. The trim removed 5 bases at V and 5 bases at J, leaving 13 bases unmatched. Germline V gives CDR1 LNHDA, CDR2 SQIVND (reference sequence). This CDR3 has 16 residues. CDR3 loop: CASSLAGQGTSDEQYF. The CDR3 DNA reads as TGTGCCAGTAGTTTGGCGGGACAGGGAACGTCCGACGAGCAGTACTTC. Based on the CDR3 plus reference TRBV19 and TRBJ2-7, the full variable domain is DGGITQSPKYLFRKEGQNVTLSCEQNLNHDAMYWYRQDPGQGLRLIYYSQIVNDFQKGDIAEGYSVSREKKESFPLTVTSAQKNPTAFYLCASSLAGQGTSDEQYFGPGTRLTVT.

Turning to this clone: The same CDR3 arises from other DNA sequences in this sample as well. V gene TRBV19 combines with J gene TRBJ2-7; 13 nucleotides line up with TRBD2. Germline V gene lookup returns CDR1 LNHDA and CDR2 SQIVND (reference sequence). The CDR3 contains 14 residues. V lost 6 bases, J lost 3 bases, and 2 bases stayed unmatched. The CDR3 region is CASSRTSGSYEQYF. The DNA for the CDR3 is TGTGCCAGTAGCCGGACTAGCGGGAGCTACGAGCAGTACTTC.

The chain joins TRBV5-1 to TRBJ2-7, with TRBD1 matching over 9 bases. Germline values: CDR1 SGHRS, CDR2 YFSETQ. V was clipped by 6 bases and J by 5 bases; unmatched bases: 6. The CDR3 has 13 amino acids. CDR3 in DNA: TGCGCCAGCACTACAGGGGGCGGAAACGAGCAGTACTTC. Amino acids: CASTTGGGNEQYF.

This chain connects TRBV20-1 to TRBJ2-3; D perhaps matches TRBD1 (5 bases). CDR1 and CDR2 from the germline V gene are DFQATT and SNEGSKA (reference sequence). There are 18 residues in the CDR3. The ends were cut back, 3 bases at V and 3 bases at J, with 25 bases in the middle. CDR3 bases: TGCAGTGCTAGTCTTGTACAGGTAGAACCTTGGCGAACAGATACGCAGTATTTT. Translated, it gives CSASLVQVEPWRTDTQYF.

The J gene is TRBJ2-7, the V gene TRBV4-2; D possibly corresponds to TRBD2 (5 bases). Trimming left V 0 bases short and J 2 bases short, with 14 bases between. CDR3 size: 16 residues. CDR1 LGHNA and CDR2 YNFKEQ come from the germline V gene. The CDR3, as DNA: TGTGCCAGCAGCCAAGATAACCGGGAACCAACCTACGAGCAGTACTTC. It codes for CASSQDNREPTYEQYF.

The rearrangement links TRBV10-3 to TRBJ1-6, with 7 bases fitting TRBD1. This CDR3 contains 14 residues. Per the germline V gene, CDR1 is ENHRY and CDR2 is SYGVKD. Trimming took 10 bases from V and 8 from J; bases not matched to a gene: 11. Here the CDR3 reads CATAPGQSYSPLHF. The CDR3 DNA reads as TGTGCCACTGCCCCGGGACAGTCTTATTCACCCCTCCACTTT.

This chain uses TRBV6-5 with TRBJ1-1; D is possibly TRBD1 (5 bases). In germline, CDR1 is MNHEY, CDR2 SVGAGI. Deletions cut 6 bases from V and 0 bases from J, with 11 bases between. CDR3 length equals 14 residues. The CDR3 reads CASRPKGLNTEAFF. Written as DNA, the CDR3 is TGTGCCAGCAGGCCGAAGGGGTTGAACACTGAAGCTTTCTTT.

The V call is TRBV7-9, the J call TRBJ1-1; TRBD1 might be the D (5 bases). From germline, CDR1 is SEHNR and CDR2 FQNEAQ (reference sequence). The CDR3 length is 14 residues. V was trimmed by 4 bases and J by 5 bases, leaving 14 bases between them. The CDR3 DNA reads TGTGCCAGCAGCTCCCCGGGACTCCCTACTGAAGCTTTCTTT. Translated: CASSSPGLPTEAFF.

The genes are TRBV6-5 and TRBJ1-5, with TRBD1 matching 8 bases. Germline V gene lookup returns CDR1 MNHEY and CDR2 SVGAGI. The CDR3 has 15 residues. Unmatched junction bases numbered 10, after V lost 5 bases and J lost 7 bases. In nucleotides, the CDR3 is TGTGCCAGCAGTAGGGACAGGCGCCATCTCCAGCCCCAGCATTTT. The encoded protein is CASSRDRRHLQPQHF.

This clone showed up just once. The rearrangement uses TRBV27 and TRBJ2-5; maybe TRBD1 (5 bases). CDR3 length: 15 amino acids. Trimming left V 6 bases short and J 3 bases short, with 17 bases between. Looked up from germline, CDR1 is MNHEY and CDR2 is SMNVEV (reference sequence). The CDR3 DNA follows: TGTGCCAGCAGGGTGAGGTGGGGCGTGAAAGAGACCCAGTACTTC. This encodes CASRVRWGVKETQYF.

As regards this clone: At one end the junction does not follow the germline gene, possibly because of a read error. Other DNA sequences of this sample code for an identical CDR3. The chain carries TRBV6-1 and TRBJ1-6, with 8 bases aligning to TRBD1. The CDR3 loop spans 15 amino acids. Germline CDR1 reads MNHNS; CDR2 reads SASEGT. The CDR3 DNA is TGTGCCAGCAGCGAAGGACAGGGTTACAATTCACCCCTCCACTTT. The encoded protein is CASSEGQGYNSPLHF.